A single sample is the source of the 24 T cell receptor beta chains below, sequenced in a study of Tregs in tolerant kidney transplant recipients. Assay: immunoSEQ multiplex PCR; the TCRdb copy retains only in-frame clones and omits some. There are 54,000 or so clones in the sample; around 90% occur only once, and around 15% lies in the top ten. Recipients received nonmyeloablative bone marrow transplants from related graft donors, with transient mixed chimerism. The sequenced sample was CD8+ T cells from blood (PBMCs), obtained 24 months after the transplant. The receptors were gathered from a human patient who received a combined kidney and bone marrow transplant. Certain T cells may be donor cells from the graft.

The CDR3: CASTGGFTSYEQYF. In DNA form, the CDR3 reads TGTGCCAGCACAGGGGGCTTCACCTCCTACGAGCAGTACTTC. The chain combines TRBV5-6 with TRBJ2-7; 8 bases match TRBD1. CDR1 and CDR2 from the germline V gene are SGHDT and YYEEEE. CDR3 length: 14 amino acids. J was trimmed by 0 bases and V by 6 bases; bases with no gene match: 5. Looking up the rest from reference TRBV5-6 and TRBJ2-7 gives the full variable domain: DAGVTQSPTHLIKTRGQQVTLRCSPKSGHDTVSWYQQALGQGPQFIFQYYEEEERQRGNFPDRFSGHQFPNYSSELNVNALLLGDSALYLCASTGGFTSYEQYFGPGTRLTVT.

This chain uses TRBV27 with TRBJ2-5; 7 positions match TRBD2. The CDR3 runs to 14 residues. Germline V gene data show CDR1 as MNHEY and CDR2 as SMNVEV (reference sequence). Germline trimming cut 5 bases from V and 4 bases from J; bases unmatched to any gene: 7. In DNA form, the CDR3 reads TGTGCCAGCAGTCCCATCAGGGAGGGAGAGACCCAGTACTTC. It codes for CASSPIREGETQYF.

V and J are TRBV7-9 and TRBJ1-1; D is possibly TRBD1 (5 bases). CDR3 length equals 13 residues. Germline V gene sequence: CDR1 SEHNR, CDR2 FQNEAQ (reference sequence). V was clipped by 7 bases and J by 3 bases, with 12 bases between them. CDR3 sequence: CASKAGNYTEAFF. Written as DNA, the CDR3 is TGTGCCAGCAAAGCAGGGAATTACACTGAAGCTTTCTTT.

The chain employs TRBV27 and TRBJ2-3; 11 nucleotides line up with TRBD2. Germline-derived CDR1 and CDR2 are MNHEY and SMNVEV (reference sequence). After removal of 1 base from V and 6 bases from J, the junction contained 9 bases not matched to a gene. This CDR3 has 17 amino acids. CDR3 nucleotide sequence: TGTGCCAGCAGTTTATTATCCGGGACTAGCGGTTCGGATACGCAGTATTTT. Its translation: CASSLLSGTSGSDTQYF.

This chain uses TRBV5-1 with TRBJ1-4; D unclear. In germline, CDR1 is SGHRS, CDR2 YFSETQ. The CDR3 sequence is 15 residues long. The V and J ends lost 0 bases and 0 bases respectively, with 6 bases between them. This CDR3 reads CASSLGAATNEKLFF. CDR3 sequence (DNA): TGCGCCAGCAGCTTGGGGGCAGCAACTAATGAAAAACTGTTTTTT. The full variable domain, in which reference TRBV5-1 and TRBJ1-4 provide the parts outside the CDR3, is KAGVTQTPRYLIKTRGQQVTLSCSPISGHRSVSWYQQTPGQGLQFLFEYFSETQRNKGNFPGRFSGRQFSNSRSEMNVSTLELGDSALYLCASSLGAATNEKLFFGSGTQLSVL.

The chain employs TRBV19 and TRBJ2-7, with 9 bases that match TRBD1. The CDR3 has 14 residues. Trimming took 1 base from V and 7 from J; bases not matched to a gene: 5. Germline V lookup: CDR1 LNHDA, CDR2 SQIVND (reference sequence). The CDR3 sequence: CASSIAGTGIEQYF. The CDR3 DNA reads TGTGCCAGTAGTATAGCCGGGACAGGGATAGAGCAGTACTTC.

V usage is TRBV13 and J usage is TRBJ2-7; 7 nucleotides match TRBD1. CDR1 is PRHDT, CDR2 FYEKMQ, per germline (reference sequence). V was clipped by 4 bases and J by 2 bases; unmatched bases: 14. The CDR3 has 17 amino acids. DNA for the CDR3: TGTGCCAGCAGCTCCACCTCCCAAGCGAGGGGGCCCTACGAGCAGTACTTC. This sequence encodes CASSSTSQARGPYEQYF.

The V gene is TRBV6-6, the J gene TRBJ2-7, with TRBD1 as a possible D gene (6 bases). This CDR3 comprises 16 residues. The germline V gene encodes CDR1 MNHNY and CDR2 SVGAGI (reference sequence). Trimming took off 0 bases at V and 4 bases at J, with 16 bases between the two ends. CDR3 region: CASSYSPQGITYEQYF. DNA of the CDR3: TGTGCCAGCAGTTACTCACCCCAGGGGATCACGTACGAGCAGTACTTC.

The chain recombines TRBV28 with TRBJ1-4, with D tentatively TRBD1 (5 bases). Germline lookup yields CDR1 MDHEN and CDR2 SYDVKM. Trimming cost V 7 bases and J 6 bases, with 15 bases left between them. The CDR3 contains 14 residues. CDR3 in DNA: TGTGCCAGCATAACCGGGAGAGGGGATGAAAAACTGTTTTTT. Residues: CASITGRGDEKLFF. Drawing the rest from reference TRBV28 and TRBJ1-4, the complete variable domain is DVKVTQSSRYLVKRTGEKVFLECVQDMDHENMFWYRQDPGLGLRLIYFSYDVKMKEKGDIPEGYSVSREKKERFSLILESASTNQTSMYLCASITGRGDEKLFFGSGTQLSVL.

V is TRBV4-3 and J is TRBJ2-5; a possible D gene is TRBD2 (6 bases). The end of the DNA aligns better with TRBJ2-7, so the J call may be wrong. CDR3 length equals 15 residues. Germline V gives CDR1 LGHNA, CDR2 YSLEER. The CDR3 here is CASSHLPGVPYEQYF. The CDR3 DNA reads as TGCGCCAGCAGCCACCTGCCGGGAGTCCCCTACGAGCAGTACTTC.

This chain connects TRBV29-1 to TRBJ2-7; possibly TRBD2 for D (6 bases). The CDR3 is made up of 12 amino acids. Trimming removed 3 bases from V and 3 bases from J, with 9 bases in between. CDR1 is SQVTM, CDR2 ANQGSEA, per germline. CDR3 protein: CSVEEGVYEQYF. The CDR3, as DNA: TGCAGCGTTGAGGAGGGTGTCTACGAGCAGTACTTC.

This chain joins TRBV28 and TRBJ2-5; no clear D gene. Trimming took 10 bases from V and 0 from J, leaving 27 bases between them. The CDR3 is made up of 18 amino acids. Germline V gene data show CDR1 as MDHEN and CDR2 as SYDVKM. CDR3 sequence (DNA): TGTGCCATCCGAAAACCTTTCGGGTACTTACGGTACCAAGAGACCCAGTACTTC. Translation gives CAIRKPFGYLRYQETQYF.

The rearrangement uses TRBV7-9 and TRBJ2-7; a weak D match, TRBD2 (6 bases). CDR1 SEHNR and CDR2 FQNEAQ come from the germline V gene (reference sequence). The ends were cut back, 7 bases at V and 7 bases at J, with 20 bases in the middle. The CDR3 sequence is 14 residues long. This CDR3 reads CASTPGLRAWEQYF. In DNA, the CDR3 is TGTGCCAGCACGCCGGGACTCAGGGCGTGGGAGCAGTACTTC. Variable domain in full (rest from reference TRBV7-9 and TRBJ2-7): DTGVSQNPRHKITKRGQNVTFRCDPISEHNRLYWYRQTLGQGPEFLTYFQNEAQLEKSRLLSDRFSAERPKGSFSTLEIQRTEQGDSAMYLCASTPGLRAWEQYFGPGTRLTVT.

The chain recombines TRBV15 with TRBJ2-3; 11 nucleotides line up with TRBD2. This CDR3 is 19 amino acids long. The germline gives CDR1 LNHNV, CDR2 YYDKDF (reference sequence). V gave up 1 base and J gave up 0 bases; unmatched junction bases: 9. Here the CDR3 reads CATSRALAGAIWSTDTQYF. In nucleotides, the CDR3 is TGTGCCACCAGCAGAGCACTAGCGGGGGCCATTTGGAGCACAGATACGCAGTATTTT.

The V and J genes are TRBV7-3 and TRBJ1-1; TRBD1 might be the D (6 bases). Germline V gene lookup returns CDR1 SGHTA and CDR2 FQGTGA. The CDR3 runs to 13 residues. V was clipped by 5 bases and J by 4 bases, with 11 bases between them. The CDR3 loop is CASSQQGGTEAFF. As DNA, the CDR3 is TGTGCCAGCAGCCAACAGGGTGGCACTGAAGCTTTCTTT.

J is TRBJ2-7 and V is TRBV27, with D maybe TRBD1 (6 bases). The CDR3 runs 15 residues. V dropped 7 bases and J dropped 3 bases, with 19 bases sitting between them. CDR1 MNHEY and CDR2 SMNVEV come from the germline V gene (reference sequence). CDR3: CASKRTASRLYEQYF. The CDR3 nucleotides are TGTGCCAGCAAACGGACAGCCTCGCGGCTCTACGAGCAGTACTTC.

This clone was recorded only once. This chain joins TRBV5-1 and TRBJ2-2; D possibly corresponds to TRBD2 (6 bases). CDR3 length: 14 amino acids. Germline V gives CDR1 SGHRS, CDR2 YFSETQ. Trimming took 4 bases from V and 6 from J, leaving 13 bases between them. The CDR3 loop is CASSPTWGAGELFF. In nucleotides, the CDR3 is TGCGCCAGCAGCCCAACCTGGGGGGCCGGGGAGCTGTTTTTT.

Only a few counts were recorded for this clone. The chain is built from TRBV7-9 and TRBJ1-2, with a weak D call TRBD1 (5 bases). The CDR3 extends over 14 amino acids. The germline gives CDR1 SEHNR, CDR2 FQNEAQ (reference sequence). V dropped 2 bases and J dropped 12 bases, with 19 bases sitting between them. As DNA, the CDR3 is TGTGCCAGCAGCTTATTTATTGAACAGGATTGTCACACCTTC. This sequence encodes CASSLFIEQDCHTF.

V and J are TRBV7-3 and TRBJ2-1; 7 nucleotides match TRBD2. V shed 2 bases, J shed 8 bases, and the junction held 18 bases outside the gene matches. The CDR3 has 18 residues. Germline V CDR1 and CDR2: SGHTA, FQGTGA. The chain's CDR3 is CASSLFPSSSGRGDEQFF. In nucleotides, the CDR3 is TGTGCCAGCAGCTTATTCCCGTCTTCTAGCGGACGAGGCGATGAGCAGTTCTTC. Full variable domain (outside the CDR3, taken from reference TRBV7-3 and TRBJ2-1): GAGVSQTPSNKVTEKGKYVELRCDPISGHTALYWYRQSLGQGPEFLIYFQGTGAADDSGLPNDRFFAVRPEGSVSTLKIQRTERGDSAVYLCASSLFPSSSGRGDEQFFGPGTRLTVL.

The chain combines TRBV6-5 with TRBJ2-1, with 8 bases aligning to TRBD2. Germline V lookup: CDR1 MNHEY, CDR2 SVGAGI. The CDR3 is 15 amino acids. Unmatched junction bases numbered 11, after V lost 5 bases and J lost 8 bases. The CDR3, as DNA: TGTGCCAGCAGTACCGAATATCGGACTAGCCATGAGCAGTTCTTC. This translates into CASSTEYRTSHEQFF.

The rearrangement links TRBV10-2 to TRBJ2-1; 8 bases map to TRBD2. Unmatched junction bases numbered 5, after V lost 10 bases and J lost 12 bases. CDR1 is WSHSY, CDR2 SAAADI, per germline. This CDR3 is 10 amino acids long. The CDR3 here is CATSSGSQFF. CDR3 coding DNA: TGCGCCACCTCTAGCGGGTCGCAGTTCTTC.

The rearrangement uses TRBV19 and TRBJ2-1, with D perhaps TRBD1 (5 bases). Germline V lookup: CDR1 LNHDA, CDR2 SQIVND (reference sequence). There are 15 residues in the CDR3. V lost 10 bases and J 7 bases, leaving 23 bases between the germline ends. The CDR3 region has the DNA TGTGCCACGAATCTTTGGTGGGGCCAGAAGAATGAGCAGTTCTTC. Translation gives CATNLWWGQKNEQFF.

This clone was seen only a few times. J is TRBJ2-7 and V is TRBV19; the match to TRBD1 covers 9 bases. The CDR3 extends over 14 amino acids. Germline V gene sequence: CDR1 LNHDA, CDR2 SQIVND (reference sequence). V lost 6 bases to trimming and J lost 6 bases; unmatched junction nucleotides: 9. The CDR3 loop is CASRLRDRAGEQYF. CDR3 coding DNA: TGTGCCAGTAGACTCCGGGACAGGGCCGGCGAGCAGTACTTC.

DNA for the CDR3: TGTGCCAGCAGCATATACATCGGGAACTACGAGCAGTACTTC. Encoded protein: CASSIYIGNYEQYF. V is TRBV13 and J is TRBJ2-7, with D perhaps TRBD2 (5 bases). Trimming shortened V by 5 bases and J by 3 bases, and 14 bases separated the two germline ends. This CDR3 is built from 14 residues. CDR1 and CDR2 from the germline V gene are PRHDT and FYEKMQ (reference sequence).